Listed here are 14 T cell receptor beta chains from one sample, sequenced in a study of T cells in tumors after PD-1 blockade. Profiling relied on immunoSEQ multiplex PCR, and the TCRdb table lists in-frame clones only, not all of them. The sample includes thousands of clones, approximately 62% seen only once; the top ten take 10% to 15%. The time point was: second of two post-therapy site-matched biopsies roughly 2 months apart. This material consisted of tumor tissue, taken after anti-PD-1 treatment. The source is a human donor with basal cell carcinoma.

This clone came up a few times. The chain joins TRBV19 to TRBJ2-1; 8 bases fit TRBD1. Trimming took 3 bases from V and 3 from J; bases not matched to a gene: 4. Germline V lookup: CDR1 LNHDA, CDR2 SQIVND (reference sequence). The CDR3 has 15 amino acids. CDR3 loop: CASSIDRGSYNEQFF. The CDR3 DNA reads TGTGCCAGTAGTATTGACAGGGGTAGCTACAATGAGCAGTTCTTC. The variable domain in full, with the rest retrieved from reference TRBV19 and TRBJ2-1, is DGGITQSPKYLFRKEGQNVTLSCEQNLNHDAMYWYRQDPGQGLRLIYYSQIVNDFQKGDIAEGYSVSREKKESFPLTVTSAQKNPTAFYLCASSIDRGSYNEQFFGPGTRLTVL.

The chain uses TRBV5-1 and TRBJ2-4, with 7 bases that match TRBD1. Germline V gives CDR1 SGHRS, CDR2 YFSETQ. Trimming cost V 3 bases and J 1 base; bases outside gene matches: 7. The CDR3 is made up of 16 amino acids. CDR3 region: CASSWGSTGAKNIQYF. The CDR3 DNA sequence: TGCGCCAGCAGCTGGGGATCGACAGGGGCCAAAAACATTCAGTACTTC.

The chain combines TRBV7-2 with TRBJ1-1; no clear D. The CDR3 length is 13 residues. The V and J ends lost 3 bases and 1 base respectively, with 6 bases between them. Germline V CDR1 and CDR2: SGHTA, FQGNSA. CDR3 loop: CASSFPGNTEAFF. The CDR3 nucleotides read TGTGCCAGCAGCTTTCCGGGGAACACTGAAGCTTTCTTT.

This clone was seen a single time. The V gene is TRBV5-5, the J gene TRBJ1-6; D is uncertain. This CDR3 region has 12 residues. Germline V gene sequence: CDR1 SGHKS, CDR2 YYEKEE (reference sequence). V lost 4 bases to trimming and J lost 14 bases, with 13 bases between them. The DNA of the CDR3 is TGTGCCAGCAGCCGCGATGAATCGTCCCTCCACTTT. Translation: CASSRDESSLHF. The full variable domain, completed using reference TRBV5-5 and TRBJ1-6, is DAGVTQSPTHLIKTRGQQVTLRCSPISGHKSVSWYQQVLGQGPQFIFQYYEKEERGRGNFPDRFSARQFPNYSSELNVNALLLGDSALYLCASSRDESSLHFGNGTRLTVT.

The chain uses TRBV2 and TRBJ1-5; D unresolved. Trimming shortened V by 8 bases and J by 2 bases, and 19 bases separated the two germline ends. Per the germline V gene, CDR1 is SNHLY and CDR2 is FYNNEI. The CDR3 loop spans 16 amino acids. This CDR3 is CASLPSNPRGNQPQHF. CDR3 nucleotides: TGTGCCAGCCTTCCCTCGAACCCTCGGGGCAATCAGCCCCAGCATTTT.

This rearrangement joins TRBV7-6 to TRBJ2-2; a possible D gene is TRBD2 (6 bases). Germline V gives CDR1 SGHVS, CDR2 FNYEAQ. This CDR3 has 14 residues. V was cut by 4 bases and J by 3 bases, with 9 bases left in between. For the CDR3, the DNA is TGTGCCAGCAGCTCAGCGGGTTACACCGGGGAGCTGTTTTTT. It codes for CASSSAGYTGELFF.

The chain carries TRBV5-1 and TRBJ2-3; TRBD2 matches 7 bases. Germline loops: CDR1 SGHRS, CDR2 YFSETQ. The CDR3 contains 14 residues. Losses at the gene ends were 7 bases for V and 2 bases for J; bases not matched to a gene: 7. The CDR3 bases are TGCGCCAGCTCGCCGGGGGGACCCACAGATACGCAGTATTTT. This encodes CASSPGGPTDTQYF.

The chain combines TRBV25-1 with TRBJ2-1, with 8 bases that match TRBD1. The CDR3 spans 14 residues. Losses at the gene ends were 5 bases for V and 6 bases for J; bases not matched to a gene: 6. The germline gives CDR1 MGHDK, CDR2 SYGVNS. DNA of the CDR3: TGTGCCAGCAGTTACACAGGGGGGCGCAATGAGCAGTTCTTC. Translation gives CASSYTGGRNEQFF.

The V call is TRBV6-1, the J call TRBJ2-7, with a tentative D call TRBD1 (5 bases). V shed 1 base and J shed 5 bases, with 6 bases lying between them. The CDR3 covers 12 residues. Germline V CDR1 and CDR2: MNHNS, SASEGT. CDR3: CASSEEGDEQYF. The CDR3, as DNA: TGTGCCAGCAGTGAAGAAGGGGACGAGCAGTACTTC.

The chain carries TRBV5-5 and TRBJ2-5; D possibly corresponds to TRBD2 (6 bases). The CDR3 runs to 17 residues. CDR1 is SGHKS and CDR2 is YYEKEE in the germline V gene (reference sequence). The V and J ends lost 2 bases and 5 bases respectively, with 22 bases between them. The DNA for the CDR3 is TGTGCCAGCAGCTTTTACCGGGGAGGCTTTACTGAGGAGACCCAGTACTTC. It codes for CASSFYRGGFTEETQYF.

The genes are TRBV5-5 and TRBJ1-4, with TRBD1 as a possible D gene (5 bases). The CDR3 totals 15 residues. V was shortened by 3 bases and J by 7 bases, with 16 bases between the two germline ends. Germline V gene sequence: CDR1 SGHKS, CDR2 YYEKEE (reference sequence). The CDR3 sequence: CASSSLGGYSEKLFF. The CDR3 nucleotides read TGTGCCAGCAGCTCCCTTGGGGGGTATAGTGAAAAACTGTTTTTT.

The V and J genes are TRBV7-9 and TRBJ2-2; TRBD1 matches 8 bases. CDR1 and CDR2 (germline): SEHNR, FQNEAQ (reference sequence). The CDR3 is 14 amino acids. Germline trimming cut 3 bases from V and 4 bases from J; bases unmatched to any gene: 1. This chain's CDR3 is CASSLDRATGELFF. CDR3 DNA: TGTGCCAGCAGCTTGGACAGGGCCACCGGGGAGCTGTTTTTT. The variable domain in full, completed from reference TRBV7-9 and TRBJ2-2, reads DTGVSQNPRHKITKRGQNVTFRCDPISEHNRLYWYRQTLGQGPEFLTYFQNEAQLEKSRLLSDRFSAERPKGSFSTLEIQRTEQGDSAMYLCASSLDRATGELFFGEGSRLTVL.

The V gene is TRBV3-1 (or the pseudogene TRBV3-2), the J gene TRBJ2-5; 10 bases match TRBD2. With V trimmed by 3 bases and J by 6 bases, 7 bases remained unmatched. There are 15 residues in the CDR3. Germline-derived CDR1 and CDR2 are LGHDT and YNNKEL (reference sequence). CDR3 region: CASSHTTSGRQTQYF. In DNA form, the CDR3 reads TGTGCCAGCAGCCATACGACTAGCGGGCGACAGACCCAGTACTTC.

CDR3 in DNA: TGTGCCAGCAGCCGCAGGGTTGGGGGAGAAAAACTGTTTTTT. Its protein product is CASSRRVGGEKLFF. The chain links TRBV5-5 to TRBJ1-4; maybe TRBD1 (5 bases). Germline V gene data show CDR1 as SGHKS and CDR2 as YYEKEE (reference sequence). Trimming took off 4 bases at V and 8 bases at J, with 15 bases between the two ends. This CDR3 spans 14 amino acids.